These T cell receptor beta chains were read from a single sample in a study. Using its own MiXCR run on the 5' RACE reads, TCRdb lists one record per CDR3 protein. Here the sample spans tens of thousands of distinct CDR3 sequences, 30% being singletons. Sample: tumor-infiltrating naive CD4+ T cells sorted from the breast tumor. The source is a female donor with breast cancer. CDR3s include the opening cysteine and the closing phenylalanine or tryptophan. The order of the fields is V gene, D gene, J gene, clone size, CDR3 protein. A D gene is named only where the DNA matches it firmly. Clone size is given for some rows only: seen once, a few or many times, or a class if the clone is expanded.

>TRBV18|NA|TRBJ2-3|many
CASSPSYYSTDTQYF
>TRBV5-1|TRBD1|TRBJ1-1|few
CASSFLRGGTGGFGTEAFF
>TRBV3-1|NA|TRBJ1-6|many
CASSLLNSPLHF
>TRBV7-9|NA|TRBJ1-2|medium-sized
CASSRGTDNYGYTF
>TRBV7-9|TRBD2|TRBJ2-7|NA
CASSFGLAGAPSYEQYF
>TRBV20-1|TRBD2|TRBJ2-1|NA
CSARDFSLAGNEQFF
>TRBV7-2|TRBD1|TRBJ1-2|few
CASSPGTGVTNYGYTF
>TRBV7-6|NA|TRBJ1-1|many
CASSLAGGEGTEAFF
>TRBV7-9|TRBD2|TRBJ2-4|NA
CASSLFGRADIQYF
>TRBV12-3/TRBV12-4|NA|TRBJ2-4|medium-sized
CASSLFGSSGKNIQYF
>TRBV15|NA|TRBJ1-2|many
CATSRDRSIYGYTF
>TRBV7-2|NA|TRBJ2-1|few
CASSFQQGFEQFF
>TRBV6-6|NA|TRBJ1-5|once
CASRFPGSNQPQHF
>TRBV7-9|TRBD1|TRBJ2-1|many
CASSTWTGPNEQFF
>TRBV5-1|TRBD1|TRBJ1-1|many
CASSLAEPIQGRPEAFF
>TRBV11-2|NA|TRBJ1-1|NA
CASSTHGRTEAFF
>TRBV6-5|NA|TRBJ1-2|NA
CASRDGAAFSNYGYTF
>TRBV5-1|NA|TRBJ2-5|NA
CASSSPGGYGGRGETQYF
>TRBV27|NA|TRBJ1-2|few
CASSFKDVPFYGYTF
>TRBV9|TRBD2|TRBJ2-1|once
CASSVGLAGRSYNEQFF
>TRBV6-1|NA|TRBJ1-5|NA
CASRGSDSNQPQLF
>TRBV6-5|TRBD1|TRBJ1-2|medium-sized
CASSSLGTGGLGYTF
>TRBV6-5|NA|TRBJ2-7|NA
CASSSRGSYEQYF
>TRBV6-1|NA|TRBJ2-1|NA
CASGSYNEQFF
>TRBV15|NA|TRBJ2-7|NA
CATSRFHSQGHEQHF
>TRBV20-1|NA|TRBJ2-1|medium-sized
CSARLTNSYNEQFF
>TRBV5-1|NA|TRBJ1-1|many
CASQPRENTEAFF
>TRBV5-5|TRBD1|TRBJ2-3|few
CASSLDRGQETDTQYF
>TRBV24-1|NA|TRBJ1-2|many
CATSEDNYGYTF
>TRBV6-1|TRBD1|TRBJ2-1|medium-sized
CASSDTWTGNEQFF
>TRBV6-5|NA|TRBJ2-1|medium-sized
CASSLDPYNEQFF
>TRBV11-2|TRBD2|TRBJ2-7|NA
CASTVGGVPSYEQYF
>TRBV6-1|NA|TRBJ1-1|NA
CASSEKWAYTEAFF
>TRBV6-5|NA|TRBJ1-2|NA
CASSSLSWGGYTF
>TRBV28|NA|TRBJ1-5|many
CASSLSQQPQHF
>TRBV7-9|NA|TRBJ2-7|many
CASSLTGTYEQYF
>TRBV6-5|NA|TRBJ1-1|NA
CASSYSKREGGKTEAFF
>TRBV5-1|NA|TRBJ2-5|few
CASSLEAQRSTQYF
>TRBV9|NA|TRBJ1-1|many
CASSSRAMNTEAFF
>TRBV20-1|NA|TRBJ2-1|many
CSARGKRTKNYNEQFF
>TRBV20-1|TRBD2|TRBJ2-1|NA
CSVVTSGRMDEQFF
>TRBV20-1|TRBD1|TRBJ1-5|many
CSASLGTANQPQHF
>TRBV7-2|NA|TRBJ2-4|many
CASSLGGGVQNIQYF
>TRBV30|NA|TRBJ2-2|NA
CAWSVLANTGELFF
>TRBV6-5|TRBD1|TRBJ1-1|NA
CASSYGQGGTEAFF
>TRBV20-1|NA|TRBJ1-6|once
CSARGRLDNSPLHF
>TRBV20-1|TRBD2|TRBJ2-1|few
CSARGTSGRAGEQFF
>TRBV10-3|TRBD2|TRBJ2-7|many
CAISESNLIAGIYEQYF
>TRBV18|NA|TRBJ2-5|NA
CAGSPGFQETQYF
>TRBV20-1|NA|TRBJ1-2|few
CSARVGTKFWGYTF
>TRBV12-3/TRBV12-4|NA|TRBJ2-1|NA
CASGLPGGLEQFF
>TRBV20-1|TRBD1|TRBJ1-5|few
CSARGGGTVGNQPQHF
>TRBV6-5|NA|TRBJ2-7|many
CASSRQGGYGQYF
>TRBV2|NA|TRBJ1-1|few
CASRSKPVMGSTEAFF
>TRBV24-1|NA|TRBJ2-7|NA
CATSAGGGNYEQYF